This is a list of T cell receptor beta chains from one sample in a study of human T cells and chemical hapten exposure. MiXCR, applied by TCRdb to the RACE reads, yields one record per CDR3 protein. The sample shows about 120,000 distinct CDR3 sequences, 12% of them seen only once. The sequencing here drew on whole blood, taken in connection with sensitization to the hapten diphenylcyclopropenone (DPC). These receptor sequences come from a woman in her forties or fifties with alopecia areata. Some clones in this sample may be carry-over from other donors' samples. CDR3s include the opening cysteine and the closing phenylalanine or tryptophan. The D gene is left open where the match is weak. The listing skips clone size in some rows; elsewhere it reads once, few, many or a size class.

CDR3: CASSVVDTGELFF
DNA: TGTGCCAGCAGCGTGGTTGACACCGGGGAGCTGTTTTTT
D: NA
J: TRBJ2-2
V: TRBV9
size: few

CDR3: CASSSRMGTNTEAFF
DNA: TGTGCCAGCAGCTCGAGGATGGGAACAAACACTGAAGCTTTCTTT
D: NA
J: TRBJ1-1
V: TRBV9
size: NA

CDR3: CATSRDAGGFTDTQYF
DNA: TGTGCCACCAGCAGAGATGCAGGGGGCTTCACAGATACGCAGTATTTT
D: TRBD1
J: TRBJ2-3
V: TRBV15
size: many

CDR3: CASSPGGPAYEQYF
DNA: TGTGCCAGCAGCCCGGGGGGGCCCGCCTACGAGCAGTACTTC
D: TRBD2
J: TRBJ2-7
V: TRBV7-2
size: few

CDR3: CSPIPGQGARETQYF
DNA: TGCAGTCCTATACCGGGACAGGGGGCGCGAGAGACCCAGTACTTC
D: TRBD1
J: TRBJ2-5
V: TRBV20-1
size: many

CDR3: CASSSSGEQYF
DNA: TGTGCCAGCAGCTCCTCGGGGGAGCAGTACTTC
D: NA
J: TRBJ2-7
V: TRBV11-2
size: NA

CDR3: CASSKGLLAGGLVETQYF
DNA: TGTGCCAGCAGCAAAGGTTTACTAGCGGGGGGGCTCGTGGAGACCCAGTACTTC
D: NA
J: TRBJ2-5
V: TRBV21-1
size: NA

CDR3: CASSLAEGRNYGYTF
DNA: TGTGCCAGCAGCCTCGCCGAGGGCAGAAACTATGGCTACACCTTC
D: NA
J: TRBJ1-2
V: TRBV11-2
size: many

CDR3: CASSQGLAGTTDTQYF
DNA: TGTGCCAGCAGTCAGGGACTAGCGGGAACAACAGATACGCAGTATTTT
D: TRBD2
J: TRBJ2-3
V: TRBV7-9
size: many

CDR3: CASSSGNGEKLFF
DNA: TGTGCCAGCAGTTCCGGAAATGGGGAAAAACTGTTTTTT
D: NA
J: TRBJ1-4
V: TRBV28
size: many

CDR3: CASSRGAYNQPQHF
DNA: TGCGCCAGCTCCAGGGGAGCGTACAATCAGCCCCAGCATTTT
D: NA
J: TRBJ1-5
V: TRBV10-2
size: many

CDR3: CASSSSPGNTEAFF
DNA: TGTGCCAGCAGCTCTTCACCGGGAAACACTGAAGCTTTCTTT
D: NA
J: TRBJ1-1
V: TRBV7-2
size: NA

CDR3: CASRGTGGTSYNEQFF
DNA: TGTGCCAGCAGGGGGACGGGCGGAACCTCCTACAATGAGCAGTTCTTC
D: NA
J: TRBJ2-1
V: TRBV2
size: few

CDR3: CASSQDVMGVTEAFF
DNA: TGCGCCAGCAGCCAAGACGTTATGGGTGTCACTGAAGCTTTCTTT
D: NA
J: TRBJ1-1
V: TRBV4-1
size: few

CDR3: CSVEIGEYNEQFF
DNA: TGCAGTGTCGAAATAGGCGAATACAATGAGCAGTTCTTC
D: NA
J: TRBJ2-1
V: TRBV20-1
size: many

CDR3: CAISKASGRLGEQFF
DNA: TGTGCCATCAGCAAAGCTAGCGGGAGGCTAGGTGAGCAGTTCTTC
D: TRBD2
J: TRBJ2-1
V: TRBV10-3
size: NA

CDR3: CASNLLSQPQHF
DNA: TGTGCCAGTAATTTGTTAAGCCAGCCCCAGCATTTT
D: NA
J: TRBJ1-5
V: TRBV19
size: NA

CDR3: CASSGDLASGANVLTF
DNA: TGTGCCAGCTCAGGAGACCTAGCGTCAGGGGCCAACGTCCTGACTTTC
D: NA
J: TRBJ2-6
V: TRBV18
size: many

CDR3: CASGTSGTYNEQFF
DNA: TGTGCCAGCGGTACTAGCGGTACCTACAATGAGCAGTTCTTC
D: TRBD2
J: TRBJ2-1
V: TRBV12-3/TRBV12-4
size: few